This T cell receptor beta chain came from a study of shared clonotypes between healthy human individuals. Study outcomes and limitations: Clonotypes shared by all four donors outscored non-shared clonotypes in generation probability.

Trimming shortened V by 2 bases and J by 3 bases, and 8 bases separated the two germline ends. The CDR3 has 14 amino acids. Germline assignment: CDR1 SGHRS and CDR2 YFSETQ. This clone was seen repeatedly, ten times or more. Its antigen is still unknown. TCRdb's table, derived via immunoSEQ multiplex PCR, lists solely in-frame clones and lacks some. The table records about 1 million clones, about 80% of them present only once. The chain is built from TRBV5-1 and TRBJ1-4; possibly TRBD1 for D (5 bases). The receptor comes from a man younger than 30 in good health. The sample taken for sequencing was memory CD4+ T cells sorted from blood. Subset noted: CD45RA-negative fraction. The CDR3 DNA reads as TGCGCCAGCAGCTTTCAGGGATCTAATGAAAAACTGTTTTTT. This translates into CASSFQGSNEKLFF. The complete variable domain, with remaining parts taken from reference TRBV5-1 and TRBJ1-4, reads KAGVTQTPRYLIKTRGQQVTLSCSPISGHRSVSWYQQTPGQGLQFLFEYFSETQRNKGNFPGRFSGRQFSNSRSEMNVSTLELGDSALYLCASSFQGSNEKLFFGSGTQLSVL.